This note documents a single TCR beta chain sequence. Antigen specificity is unknown. This sample stems from a study of T cell responses to AZD1222 COVID-19 vaccine. Points from the study as a whole: Receipt of two AZD1222 doses was followed by a rise in Spike-specific TCR breadth and depth.

V was cut by 7 bases and J by 8 bases, with 14 bases left in between. The CDR3 has 13 residues. The germline CDR1 and CDR2 sequences are MDHEN and SYDVKM. Profiled with immunoSEQ multiplex PCR; TCRdb holds only in-frame clones, not every one. This sample carries around 150,000 clones, around nine tenths of them seen once, and the ten largest clones take 5%. The clonotype comes from an adult in good health. The chain joins TRBV28 to TRBJ1-4, with D perhaps matching TRBD1 (5 bases). The material sequenced was peripheral blood, taken on day 0 of AZD1222 vaccination. CDR3 coding DNA: TGTGCCAGCACAGGGCGGAGGGAGGAAAAACTGTTTTTT. Encoded protein: CASTGRREEKLFF.